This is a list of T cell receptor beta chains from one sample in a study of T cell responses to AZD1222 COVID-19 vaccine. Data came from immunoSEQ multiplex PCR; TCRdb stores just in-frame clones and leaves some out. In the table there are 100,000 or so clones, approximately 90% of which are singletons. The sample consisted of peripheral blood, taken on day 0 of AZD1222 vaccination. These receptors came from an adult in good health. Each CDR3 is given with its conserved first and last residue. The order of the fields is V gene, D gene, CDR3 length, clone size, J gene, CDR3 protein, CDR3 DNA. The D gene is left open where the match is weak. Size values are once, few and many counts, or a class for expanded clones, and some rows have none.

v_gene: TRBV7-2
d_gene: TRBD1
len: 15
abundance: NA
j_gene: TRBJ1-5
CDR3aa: CASSVGQGGNQPQHF
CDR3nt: TGTGCCAGCAGCGTGGGACAGGGTGGGAATCAGCCCCAGCATTTT

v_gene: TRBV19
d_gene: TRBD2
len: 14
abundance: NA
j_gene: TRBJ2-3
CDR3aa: CASSIGTSGDTQYF
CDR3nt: TGTGCCAGTAGTATAGGGACTAGCGGAGATACGCAGTATTTT

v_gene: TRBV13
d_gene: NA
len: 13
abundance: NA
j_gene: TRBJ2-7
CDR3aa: CASSLARTYEQYF
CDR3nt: TGTGCCAGCAGCTTAGCGAGGACCTACGAGCAGTACTTC

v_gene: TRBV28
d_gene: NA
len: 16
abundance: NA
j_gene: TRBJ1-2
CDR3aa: CASSEFDPGLGSGYTF
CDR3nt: TGTGCCAGCAGCGAATTCGACCCGGGTTTAGGGAGCGGCTACACCTTC

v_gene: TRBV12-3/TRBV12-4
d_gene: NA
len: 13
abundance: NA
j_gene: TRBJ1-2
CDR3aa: CASSFAATYGYTF
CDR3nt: TGTGCCAGCAGTTTTGCGGCGACCTATGGCTACACCTTC

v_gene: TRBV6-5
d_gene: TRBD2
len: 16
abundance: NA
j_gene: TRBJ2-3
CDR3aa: CASSYSSGSGTDTQYF
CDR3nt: TGTGCCAGCAGTTACTCTAGCGGGAGTGGCACAGATACGCAGTATTTT

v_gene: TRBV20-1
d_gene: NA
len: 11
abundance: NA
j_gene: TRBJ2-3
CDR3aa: CSAQDGDTQYF
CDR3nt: TGCAGTGCCCAAGACGGGGATACGCAGTATTTT

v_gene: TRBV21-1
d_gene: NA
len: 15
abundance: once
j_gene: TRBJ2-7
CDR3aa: CASIQDRGGTNEQYF
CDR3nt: TGTGCCAGCATCCAAGACAGGGGTGGTACTAACGAGCAGTACTTC

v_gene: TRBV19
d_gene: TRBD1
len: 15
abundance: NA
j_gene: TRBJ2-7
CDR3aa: CASSRDSLGTYEQYF
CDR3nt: TGTGCCAGTAGTAGGGACAGCCTAGGGACCTACGAGCAGTACTTC

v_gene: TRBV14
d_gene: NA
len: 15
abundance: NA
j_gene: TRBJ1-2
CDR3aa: CASSPPGQDRYGYTF
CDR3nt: TGTGCCAGCAGCCCCCCCGGGCAGGACCGGTATGGCTACACCTTC

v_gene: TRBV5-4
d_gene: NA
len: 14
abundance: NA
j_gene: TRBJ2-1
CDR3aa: CASSEDSSYNEQFF
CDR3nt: TGTGCCAGCAGCGAGGACAGCTCCTACAATGAGCAGTTCTTC

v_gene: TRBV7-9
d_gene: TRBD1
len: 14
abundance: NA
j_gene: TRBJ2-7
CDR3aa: CASRTGFFEDEQYF
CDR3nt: TGTGCCAGCAGGACAGGGTTTTTCGAGGACGAGCAGTACTTC

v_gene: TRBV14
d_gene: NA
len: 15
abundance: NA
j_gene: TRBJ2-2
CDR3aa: CASSGLDRNTGELFF
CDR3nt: TGTGCCAGCAGCGGTTTGGACAGGAACACCGGGGAGCTGTTTTTT

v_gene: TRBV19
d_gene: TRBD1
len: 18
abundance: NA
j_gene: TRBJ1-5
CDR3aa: CASSPRDRGRTSNQPQHF
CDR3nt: TGTGCCAGTAGTCCGAGGGACAGGGGGCGAACGAGCAATCAGCCCCAGCATTTT

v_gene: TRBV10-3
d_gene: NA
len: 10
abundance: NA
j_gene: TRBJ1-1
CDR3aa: CAISDRGAFF
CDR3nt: TGTGCCATCAGTGACAGGGGAGCTTTCTTT

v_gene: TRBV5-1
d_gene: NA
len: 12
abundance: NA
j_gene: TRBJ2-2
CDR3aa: CASSLGPGELFF
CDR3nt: TGCGCCAGCAGCTTAGGCCCCGGGGAGCTGTTTTTT

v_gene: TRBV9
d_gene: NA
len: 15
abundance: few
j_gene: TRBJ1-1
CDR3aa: CASSVEPGRNTEAFF
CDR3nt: TGTGCCAGCAGCGTAGAGCCGGGGCGCAACACTGAAGCTTTCTTT

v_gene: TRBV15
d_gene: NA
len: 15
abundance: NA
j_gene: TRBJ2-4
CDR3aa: CATSRDRGTKNIQYF
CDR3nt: TGTGCCACCAGCAGAGACAGGGGCACCAAAAACATTCAGTACTTC

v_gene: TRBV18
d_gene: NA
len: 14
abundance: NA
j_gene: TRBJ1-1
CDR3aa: CASSPTMVNTEAFF
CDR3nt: TGTGCCAGCTCCCCGACTATGGTGAACACTGAAGCTTTCTTT

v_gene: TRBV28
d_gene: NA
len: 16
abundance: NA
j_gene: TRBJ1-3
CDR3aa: CASRSSGSFSGNTIYF
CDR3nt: TGTGCCAGCAGGTCCTCAGGGAGTTTTTCTGGAAACACCATATATTTT

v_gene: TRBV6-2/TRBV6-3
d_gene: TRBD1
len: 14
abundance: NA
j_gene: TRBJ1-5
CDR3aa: CASSRQGGNQPQHF
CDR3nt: TGTGCCAGCAGTCGACAGGGGGGCAATCAGCCCCAGCATTTT

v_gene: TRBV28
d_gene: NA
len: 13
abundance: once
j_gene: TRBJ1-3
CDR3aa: CATLTLSGNTIYF
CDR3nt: TGTGCCACCTTGACACTTTCTGGAAACACCATATATTTT

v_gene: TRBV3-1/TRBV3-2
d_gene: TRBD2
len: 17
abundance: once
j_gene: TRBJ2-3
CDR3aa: CASSQTSGIDLTDTQYF
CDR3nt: TGTGCCAGCAGCCAAACTAGCGGGATCGACCTCACAGATACGCAGTATTTT